This TCR beta chain was profiled in a study of T cells in Graves' hyperthyroidism and ophthalmopathy. Criteria for exclusion of patients were uncontrolled infection, other autoimmune disease, pregnancy or lactation. Clinical symptoms, serum thyroxine, TRAb, thyroid ultrasound and orbital computed tomography established diagnosis. Germline-derived CDR1 and CDR2 are MNHNS and SASEGT. V lost 4 bases and J 7 bases, leaving 10 bases between the germline ends. This CDR3 region has 12 residues. Study conclusions and caveats: Blood held most thyroid clonotypes expanded above 0.001 frequency. Ophthalmopathy was distinguished from stable hyperthyroidism by 13 V-J signatures.

This clonotype was observed many times. Its antigen is still unknown. Amplification targeted TCR beta CDR3 regions from RNA transcripts. HTBI primers were employed in a first-round RT-PCR of the TCR CDR3. One entry per CDR3 protein results from TCRdb running MiXCR on the multiplex PCR reads. The sample has more than 500,000 distinct CDR3 sequences, 40% to 55% seen once; the top ten hold around 17%. The TCR originated in an adult woman with Graves' disease, either hyperthyroidism or ophthalmopathy (not recorded which). The specimen was peripheral blood or thyroid tissue (not recorded which). The V gene is TRBV6-1, the J gene TRBJ1-2; D gene unclear. CDR3 coding DNA: TGTGCCAGCAGTGCTTTAAGGGCTGGCTACACCTTC. This codes for CASSALRAGYTF.